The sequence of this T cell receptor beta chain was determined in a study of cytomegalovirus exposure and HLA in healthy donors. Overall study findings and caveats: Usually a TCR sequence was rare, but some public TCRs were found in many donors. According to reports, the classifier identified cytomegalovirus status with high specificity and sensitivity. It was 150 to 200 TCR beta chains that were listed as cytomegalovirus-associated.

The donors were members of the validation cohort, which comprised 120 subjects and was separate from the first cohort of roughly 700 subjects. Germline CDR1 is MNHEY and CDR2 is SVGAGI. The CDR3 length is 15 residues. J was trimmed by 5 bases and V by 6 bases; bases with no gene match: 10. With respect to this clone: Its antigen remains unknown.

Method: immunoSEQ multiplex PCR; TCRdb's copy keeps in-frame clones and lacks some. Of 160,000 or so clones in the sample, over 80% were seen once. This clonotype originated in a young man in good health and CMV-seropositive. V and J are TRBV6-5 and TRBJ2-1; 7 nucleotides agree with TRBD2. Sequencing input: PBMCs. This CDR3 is CASRQRDYRDNEQFF. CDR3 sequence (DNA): TGTGCCAGCAGACAGAGGGACTACCGGGACAATGAGCAGTTCTTC.